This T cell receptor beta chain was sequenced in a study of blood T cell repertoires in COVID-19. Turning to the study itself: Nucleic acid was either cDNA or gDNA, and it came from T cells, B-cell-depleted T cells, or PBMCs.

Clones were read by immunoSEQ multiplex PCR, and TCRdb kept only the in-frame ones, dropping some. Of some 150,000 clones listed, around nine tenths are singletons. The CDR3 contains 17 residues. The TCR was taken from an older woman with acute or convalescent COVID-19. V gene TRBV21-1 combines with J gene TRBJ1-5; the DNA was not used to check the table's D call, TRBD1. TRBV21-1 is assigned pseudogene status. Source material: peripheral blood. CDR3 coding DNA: TGTGCCAGCACCGGACGTGGGGAAGGGGCTTACAATCAGCCCCAGCATTTT. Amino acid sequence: CASTGRGEGAYNQPQHF.